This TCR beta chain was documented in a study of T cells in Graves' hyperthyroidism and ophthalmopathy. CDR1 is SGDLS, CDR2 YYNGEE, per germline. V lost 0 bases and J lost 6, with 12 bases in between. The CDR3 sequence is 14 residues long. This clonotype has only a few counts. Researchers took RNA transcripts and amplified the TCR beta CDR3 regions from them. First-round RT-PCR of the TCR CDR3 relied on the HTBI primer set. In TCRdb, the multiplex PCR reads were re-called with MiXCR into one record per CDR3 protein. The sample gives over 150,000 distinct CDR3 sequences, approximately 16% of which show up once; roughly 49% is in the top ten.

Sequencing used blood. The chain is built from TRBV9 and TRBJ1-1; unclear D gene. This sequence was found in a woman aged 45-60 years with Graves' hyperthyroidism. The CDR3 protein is CASSVEAKGAEAFF. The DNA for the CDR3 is TGTGCCAGCAGCGTAGAGGCTAAGGGAGCTGAAGCTTTCTTT. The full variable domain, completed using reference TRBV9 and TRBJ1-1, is DSGVTQTPKHLITATGQRVTLRCSPRSGDLSVYWYQQSLDQGLQFLIQYYNGEERAKGNILERFSAQQFPDLHSELNLSSLELGDSALYFCASSVEAKGAEAFFGQGTRLTVV.